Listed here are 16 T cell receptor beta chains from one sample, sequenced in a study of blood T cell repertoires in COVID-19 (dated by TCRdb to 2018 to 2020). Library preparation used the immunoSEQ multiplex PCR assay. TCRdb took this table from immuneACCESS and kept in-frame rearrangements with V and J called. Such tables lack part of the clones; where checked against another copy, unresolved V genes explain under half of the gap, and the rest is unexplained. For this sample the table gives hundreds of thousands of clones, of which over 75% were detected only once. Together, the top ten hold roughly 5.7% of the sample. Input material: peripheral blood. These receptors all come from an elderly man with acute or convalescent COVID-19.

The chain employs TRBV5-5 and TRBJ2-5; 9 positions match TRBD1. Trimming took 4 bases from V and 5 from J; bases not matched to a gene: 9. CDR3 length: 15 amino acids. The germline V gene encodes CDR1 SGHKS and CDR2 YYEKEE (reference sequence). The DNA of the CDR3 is TGTGCCAGCAGCCCGACAGGGGGAAGGAGGGAGACCCAGTACTTC. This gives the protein CASSPTGGRRETQYF.

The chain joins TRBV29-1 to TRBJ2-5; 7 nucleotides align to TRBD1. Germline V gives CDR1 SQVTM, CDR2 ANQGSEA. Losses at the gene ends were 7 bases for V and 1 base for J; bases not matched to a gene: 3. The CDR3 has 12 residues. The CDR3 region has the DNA TGCAGCGCACACAGGGGCCAAGAGACCCAGTACTTC. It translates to CSAHRGQETQYF.

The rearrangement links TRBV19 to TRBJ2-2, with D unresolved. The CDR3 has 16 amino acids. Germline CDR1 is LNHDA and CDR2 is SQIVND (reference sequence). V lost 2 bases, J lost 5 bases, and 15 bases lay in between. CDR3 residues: CASSIIGGSETGELFF. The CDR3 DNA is TGTGCCAGTAGTATAATTGGCGGTTCGGAGACCGGGGAGCTGTTTTTT.

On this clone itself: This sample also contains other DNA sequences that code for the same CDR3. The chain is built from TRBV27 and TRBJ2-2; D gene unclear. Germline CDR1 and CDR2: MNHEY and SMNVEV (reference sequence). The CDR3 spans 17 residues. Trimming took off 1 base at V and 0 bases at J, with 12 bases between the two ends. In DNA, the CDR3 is TGTGCCAGCAGTTTATTTTCTAGATCCGCGAACACCGGGGAGCTGTTTTTT. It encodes CASSLFSRSANTGELFF.

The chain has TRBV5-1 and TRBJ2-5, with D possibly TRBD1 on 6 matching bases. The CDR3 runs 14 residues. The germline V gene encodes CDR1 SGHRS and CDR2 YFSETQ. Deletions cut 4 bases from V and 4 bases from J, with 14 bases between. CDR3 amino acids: CASSVQGYTETQYF. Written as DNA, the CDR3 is TGCGCCAGCAGCGTACAGGGATATACAGAGACCCAGTACTTC. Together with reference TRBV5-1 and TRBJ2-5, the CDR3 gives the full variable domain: KAGVTQTPRYLIKTRGQQVTLSCSPISGHRSVSWYQQTPGQGLQFLFEYFSETQRNKGNFPGRFSGRQFSNSRSEMNVSTLELGDSALYLCASSVQGYTETQYFGPGTRLLVL.

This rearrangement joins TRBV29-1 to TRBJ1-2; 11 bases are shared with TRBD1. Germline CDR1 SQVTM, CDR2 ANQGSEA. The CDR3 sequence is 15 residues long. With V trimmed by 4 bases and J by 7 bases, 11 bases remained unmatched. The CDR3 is CSVGLGQGDAGGYTF. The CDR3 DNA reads TGCAGCGTTGGTCTGGGACAGGGGGATGCGGGTGGCTACACCTTC.

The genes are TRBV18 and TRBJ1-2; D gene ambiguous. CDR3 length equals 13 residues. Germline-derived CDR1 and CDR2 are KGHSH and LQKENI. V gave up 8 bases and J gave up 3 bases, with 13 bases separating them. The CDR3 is CASALLLDYGYTF. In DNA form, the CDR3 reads TGTGCCAGCGCTTTACTACTCGACTATGGCTACACCTTC.

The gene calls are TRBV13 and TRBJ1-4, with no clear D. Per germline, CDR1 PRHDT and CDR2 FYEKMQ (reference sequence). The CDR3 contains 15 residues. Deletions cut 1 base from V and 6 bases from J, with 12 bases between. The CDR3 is CASSLVGVEDEKLFF. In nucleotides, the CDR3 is TGTGCCAGCAGCTTAGTCGGGGTGGAAGATGAAAAACTGTTTTTT.

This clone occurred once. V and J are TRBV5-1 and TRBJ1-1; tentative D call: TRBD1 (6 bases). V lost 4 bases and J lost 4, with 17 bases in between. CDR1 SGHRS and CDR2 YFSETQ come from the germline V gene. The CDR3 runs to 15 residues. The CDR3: CASSTLQGRATEAFF. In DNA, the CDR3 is TGCGCCAGCAGCACCCTACAGGGTAGGGCCACTGAAGCTTTCTTT.

This CDR3 is CASSKLGLAAYNEQFF. The CDR3 coding sequence is TGTGCCAGCAGTAAACTGGGACTAGCGGCCTACAATGAGCAGTTCTTC. This chain links TRBV28 with TRBJ2-1, with 11 bases fitting TRBD2. The V gene's germline CDR1 is MDHEN and CDR2 SYDVKM. The CDR3 extends over 16 amino acids. V lost 5 bases to trimming and J lost 2 bases; unmatched junction nucleotides: 5. Combining the CDR3 with reference TRBV28 and TRBJ2-1 gives the whole variable domain DVKVTQSSRYLVKRTGEKVFLECVQDMDHENMFWYRQDPGLGLRLIYFSYDVKMKEKGDIPEGYSVSREKKERFSLILESASTNQTSMYLCASSKLGLAAYNEQFFGPGTRLTVL.

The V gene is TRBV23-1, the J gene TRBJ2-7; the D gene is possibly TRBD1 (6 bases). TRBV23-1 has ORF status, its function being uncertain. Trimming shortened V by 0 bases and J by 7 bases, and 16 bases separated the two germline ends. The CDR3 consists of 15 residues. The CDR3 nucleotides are TGCGCCAGCAGTCAATCGAAGGGGGAAGATGGGGAGCAGTACGTC. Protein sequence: CASSQSKGEDGEQYV.

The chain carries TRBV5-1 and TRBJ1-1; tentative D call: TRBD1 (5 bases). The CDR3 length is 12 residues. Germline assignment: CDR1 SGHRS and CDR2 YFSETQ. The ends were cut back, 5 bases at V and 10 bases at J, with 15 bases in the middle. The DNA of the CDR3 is TGCGCCAGCAGAGACCAGGGAGGCCCAGCTTTCTTT. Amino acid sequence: CASRDQGGPAFF.

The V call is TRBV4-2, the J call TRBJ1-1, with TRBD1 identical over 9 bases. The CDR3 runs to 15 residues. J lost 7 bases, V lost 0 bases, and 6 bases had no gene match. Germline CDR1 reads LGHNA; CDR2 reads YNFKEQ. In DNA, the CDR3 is TGTGCCAGCAGCCAAGATCGGGACAGGGCGAGTGAAGCTTTCTTT. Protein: CASSQDRDRASEAFF.

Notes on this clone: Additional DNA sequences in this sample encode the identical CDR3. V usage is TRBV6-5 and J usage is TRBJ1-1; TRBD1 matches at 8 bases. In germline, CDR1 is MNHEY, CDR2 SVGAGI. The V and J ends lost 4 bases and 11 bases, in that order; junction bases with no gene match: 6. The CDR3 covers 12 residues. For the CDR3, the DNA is TGTGCCAGCAGTTCCACAGGGGGGGAGGCTTTCTTT. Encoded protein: CASSSTGGEAFF.

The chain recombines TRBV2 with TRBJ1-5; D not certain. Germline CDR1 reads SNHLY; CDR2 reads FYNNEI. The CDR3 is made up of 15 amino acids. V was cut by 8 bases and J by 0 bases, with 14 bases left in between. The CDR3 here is CASGSLTNSNQPQHF. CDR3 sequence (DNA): TGTGCCAGCGGCTCGTTAACAAATAGCAATCAGCCCCAGCATTTT.

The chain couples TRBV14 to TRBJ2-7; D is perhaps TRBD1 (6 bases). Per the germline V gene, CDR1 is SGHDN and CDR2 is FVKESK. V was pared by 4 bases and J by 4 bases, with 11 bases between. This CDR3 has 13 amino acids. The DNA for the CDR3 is TGTGCCAGCAGCCGCCGAGACAGGTACGAGCAGTACTTC. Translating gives CASSRRDRYEQYF.